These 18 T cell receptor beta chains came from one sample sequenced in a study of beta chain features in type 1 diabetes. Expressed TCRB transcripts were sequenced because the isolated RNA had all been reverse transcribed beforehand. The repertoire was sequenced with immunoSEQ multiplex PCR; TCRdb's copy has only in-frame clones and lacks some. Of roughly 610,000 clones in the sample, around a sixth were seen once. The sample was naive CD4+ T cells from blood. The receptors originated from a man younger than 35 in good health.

The CDR3 here is CASSHRGTLTEAFF. For the CDR3, the DNA is TGTGCCAGCAGCCACAGGGGTACGTTAACTGAAGCTTTCTTT. The V call is TRBV6-5, the J call TRBJ1-1; 7 bases match TRBD1. In germline, CDR1 is MNHEY, CDR2 SVGAGI. V shed 6 bases and J 5 bases; nucleotides not matched to a gene: 9. This CDR3 comprises 14 residues.

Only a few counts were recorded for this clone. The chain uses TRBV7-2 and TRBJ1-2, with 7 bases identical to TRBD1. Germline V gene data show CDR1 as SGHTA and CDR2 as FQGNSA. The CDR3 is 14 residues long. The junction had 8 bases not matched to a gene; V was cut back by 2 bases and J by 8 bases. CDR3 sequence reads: CASSLRGRREGYTF. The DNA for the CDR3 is TGTGCCAGCAGCTTAAGGGGGCGCAGGGAGGGCTACACCTTC. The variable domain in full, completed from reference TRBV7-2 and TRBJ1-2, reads GAGVSQSPSNKVTEKGKDVELRCDPISGHTALYWYRQSLGQGLEFLIYFQGNSAPDKSGLPSDRFSAERTGGSVSTLTIQRTQQEDSAVYLCASSLRGRREGYTFGSGTRLTVV.

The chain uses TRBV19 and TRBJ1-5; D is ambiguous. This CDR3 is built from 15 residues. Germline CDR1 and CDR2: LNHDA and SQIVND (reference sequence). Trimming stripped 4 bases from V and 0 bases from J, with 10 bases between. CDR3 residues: CASSTGINSNQPQHF. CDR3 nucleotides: TGTGCCAGTAGTACCGGGATTAATAGCAATCAGCCCCAGCATTTT.

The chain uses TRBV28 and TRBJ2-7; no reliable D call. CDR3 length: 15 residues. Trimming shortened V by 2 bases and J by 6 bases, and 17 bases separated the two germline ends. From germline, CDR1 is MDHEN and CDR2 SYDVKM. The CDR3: CASSLVLGPKAEQYF. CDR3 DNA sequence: TGTGCCAGCAGTTTAGTGCTAGGCCCCAAGGCCGAGCAGTACTTC.

CDR3 DNA sequence: TGTGCCAGCAGCTTAGCGCTGGGACTAGCGGGACAGGAGCAGTTCTTC. It specifies CASSLALGLAGQEQFF. V gene TRBV7-6 combines with J gene TRBJ2-1; 13 bases fit TRBD2. With 0 bases clipped from V and 10 bases from J, the junction kept 6 bases outside the gene matches. Per germline, CDR1 SGHVS and CDR2 FNYEAQ. This CDR3 is 16 amino acids long.

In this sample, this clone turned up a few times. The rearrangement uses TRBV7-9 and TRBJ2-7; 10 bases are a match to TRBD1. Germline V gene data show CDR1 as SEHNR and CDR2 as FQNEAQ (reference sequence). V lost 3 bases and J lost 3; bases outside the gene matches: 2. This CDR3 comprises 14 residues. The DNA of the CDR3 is TGTGCCAGCAGCTTGGGGACAGGGGTCTACGAGCAGTACTTC. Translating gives CASSLGTGVYEQYF.

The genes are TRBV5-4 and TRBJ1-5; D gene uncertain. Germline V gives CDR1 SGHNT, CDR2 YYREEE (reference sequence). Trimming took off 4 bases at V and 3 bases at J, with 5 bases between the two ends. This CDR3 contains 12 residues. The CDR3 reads CASSSPNQPQHF. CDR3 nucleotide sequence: TGTGCCAGCAGCAGCCCCAATCAGCCCCAGCATTTT. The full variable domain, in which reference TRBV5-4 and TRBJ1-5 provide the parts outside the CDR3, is ETGVTQSPTHLIKTRGQQVTLRCSSQSGHNTVSWYQQALGQGPQFIFQYYREEENGRGNFPPRFSGLQFPNYSSELNVNALELDDSALYLCASSSPNQPQHFGDGTRLSIL.

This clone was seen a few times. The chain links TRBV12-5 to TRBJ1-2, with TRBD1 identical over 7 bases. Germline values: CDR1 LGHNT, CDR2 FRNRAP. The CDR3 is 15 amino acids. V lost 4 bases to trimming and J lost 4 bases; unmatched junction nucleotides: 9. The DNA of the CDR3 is TGTGCTAGTGGTTCCTCGGGACAGCCATTCTATGGCTACACCTTC. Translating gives CASGSSGQPFYGYTF.

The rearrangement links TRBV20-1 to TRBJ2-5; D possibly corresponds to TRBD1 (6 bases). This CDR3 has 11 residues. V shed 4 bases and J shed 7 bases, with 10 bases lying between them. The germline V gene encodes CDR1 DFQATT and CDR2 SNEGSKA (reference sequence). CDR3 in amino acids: CSAIRGATQYF. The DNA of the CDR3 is TGCAGTGCTATCAGGGGAGCGACCCAGTACTTC.

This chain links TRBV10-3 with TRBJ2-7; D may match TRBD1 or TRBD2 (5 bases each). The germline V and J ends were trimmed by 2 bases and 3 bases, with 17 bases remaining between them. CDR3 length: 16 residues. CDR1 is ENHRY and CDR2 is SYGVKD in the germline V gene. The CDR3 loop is CAISEAGRGPYYEQYF. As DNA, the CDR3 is TGTGCCATCAGTGAGGCCGGAAGGGGACCATACTACGAGCAGTACTTC.

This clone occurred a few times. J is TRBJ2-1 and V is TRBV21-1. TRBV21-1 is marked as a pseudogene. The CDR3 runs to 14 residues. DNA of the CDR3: TGTGCCAGCAGCAAAGAGGAATTCTACAATGAGCAGTTCTTC. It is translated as CASSKEEFYNEQFF.

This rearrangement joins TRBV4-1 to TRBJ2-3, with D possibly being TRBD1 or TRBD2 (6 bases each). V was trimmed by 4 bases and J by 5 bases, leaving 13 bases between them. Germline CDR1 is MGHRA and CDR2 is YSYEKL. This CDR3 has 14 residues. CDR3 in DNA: TGCGCCAGCAGCCCGGGGGCCCGGGGAGATACGCAGTATTTT. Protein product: CASSPGARGDTQYF.

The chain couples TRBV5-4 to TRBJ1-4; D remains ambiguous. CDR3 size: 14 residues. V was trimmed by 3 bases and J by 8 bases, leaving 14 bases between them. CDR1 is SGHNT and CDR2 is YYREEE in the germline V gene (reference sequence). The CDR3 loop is CASSSVAQAEKLFF. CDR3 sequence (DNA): TGTGCCAGCAGCTCCGTAGCCCAGGCGGAAAAACTGTTTTTT.

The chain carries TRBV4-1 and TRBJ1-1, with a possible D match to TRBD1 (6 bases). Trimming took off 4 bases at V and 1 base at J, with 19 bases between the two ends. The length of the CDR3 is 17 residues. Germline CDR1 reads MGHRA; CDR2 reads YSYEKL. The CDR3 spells CASSRQPGRGGNTEAFF. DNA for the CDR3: TGCGCCAGCAGCCGACAACCCGGCAGGGGAGGGAACACTGAAGCTTTCTTT.

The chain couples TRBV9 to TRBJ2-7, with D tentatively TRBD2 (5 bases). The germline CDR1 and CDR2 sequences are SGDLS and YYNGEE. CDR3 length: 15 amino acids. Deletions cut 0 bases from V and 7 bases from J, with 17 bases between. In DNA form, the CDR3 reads TGTGCCAGCAGCGTAGGAACTAACCCTCCGGGGGAGCAGTACTTC. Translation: CASSVGTNPPGEQYF.

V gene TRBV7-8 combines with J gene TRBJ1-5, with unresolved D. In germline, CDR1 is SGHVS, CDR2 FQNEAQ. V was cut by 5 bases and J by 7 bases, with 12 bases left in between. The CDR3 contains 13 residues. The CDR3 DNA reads TGTGCCAGCAGCCCGACGGGCGAACAGCCCCAGCATTTT. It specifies CASSPTGEQPQHF.

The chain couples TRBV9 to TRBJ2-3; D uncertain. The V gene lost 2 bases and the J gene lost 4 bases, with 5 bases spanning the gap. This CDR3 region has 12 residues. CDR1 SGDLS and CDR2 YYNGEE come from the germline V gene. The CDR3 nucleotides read TGTGCCAGCAGCGTTAAAGCAGATACGCAGTATTTT. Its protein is CASSVKADTQYF.

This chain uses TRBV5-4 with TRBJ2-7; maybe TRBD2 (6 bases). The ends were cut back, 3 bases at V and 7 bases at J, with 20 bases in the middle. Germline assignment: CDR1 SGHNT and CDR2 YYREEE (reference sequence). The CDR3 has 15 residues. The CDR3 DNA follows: TGTGCCAGCAGCTCTGGGGGGTTGTTACGGAGGGAGCAGTACTTC. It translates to CASSSGGLLRREQYF.